A selection of T cell receptor beta chains follows, all from one sample in a study of cytomegalovirus exposure and HLA in healthy donors. Method: immunoSEQ multiplex PCR; TCRdb's copy keeps in-frame clones and lacks some. The sample lists about 230,000 clones, 85% to 90% seen once, with 1.3% in the top ten. The sequenced sample was PBMCs. These receptors were taken from a human donor in good health. Both conserved end residues are part of each CDR3. D genes are given only for firm matches. Size is omitted from some rows. Given values are once, few, many or a class for expanded clones.

d_call: NA
j_call: TRBJ2-1
v_call: TRBV29-1
clone_size: NA
cdr3_nt: TGCAGCGTTGCATACTCCGGGTCTTATGGGTTGAATGAGCAGTTCTTC
cdr3_aa: CSVAYSGSYGLNEQFF

d_call: TRBD2
j_call: TRBJ2-7
v_call: TRBV25-1
clone_size: NA
cdr3_nt: TGTGCCAGCAGTGAATATCCTAGCGGGTCCTACGAGCAGTACTTC
cdr3_aa: CASSEYPSGSYEQYF

d_call: NA
j_call: TRBJ1-3
v_call: TRBV28
clone_size: NA
cdr3_nt: TGTGCCAGCAGCGGACAGAAGGAAGGAAACACCATATATTTT
cdr3_aa: CASSGQKEGNTIYF

d_call: NA
j_call: TRBJ2-5
v_call: TRBV5-1
clone_size: NA
cdr3_nt: TGCGCCAGCAGCCCGGACCTGACAGGCCACCAAGAGACCCAGTACTTC
cdr3_aa: CASSPDLTGHQETQYF

d_call: TRBD2
j_call: TRBJ2-5
v_call: TRBV7-8
clone_size: NA
cdr3_nt: TGTGCCAGCAGCTTAGAGACTAGCCCCATTTTAGGTGCCCAGTACTTC
cdr3_aa: CASSLETSPILGAQYF

d_call: TRBD2
j_call: TRBJ2-7
v_call: TRBV4-2
clone_size: NA
cdr3_nt: TGTGCCAGCAGCCGAGGCCTGACTAGCGGGAGTCCCGAGCAGTACTTC
cdr3_aa: CASSRGLTSGSPEQYF

d_call: NA
j_call: TRBJ2-3
v_call: TRBV7-9
clone_size: NA
cdr3_nt: TGTGCCAGCAGCTGGGTCGGCGACAGGCGGTATTTT
cdr3_aa: CASSWVGDRRYF

d_call: NA
j_call: TRBJ1-1
v_call: TRBV7-9
clone_size: NA
cdr3_nt: TGTGCCAGCAGCTTAGAGTGGGGGGTGGGCACTGAAGCTTTCTTT
cdr3_aa: CASSLEWGVGTEAFF

d_call: NA
j_call: TRBJ1-2
v_call: TRBV6-6
clone_size: NA
cdr3_nt: TGTGCCAGCACACAGGGTGCCTATGGCTACACCTTC
cdr3_aa: CASTQGAYGYTF

d_call: TRBD2
j_call: TRBJ2-3
v_call: TRBV4-1
clone_size: NA
cdr3_nt: TGCGCCAGCAGCCAGCGGGCTAGCGGGAGGAGCACAGATACGCAGTATTTT
cdr3_aa: CASSQRASGRSTDTQYF

d_call: TRBD1
j_call: TRBJ2-7
v_call: TRBV30
clone_size: NA
cdr3_nt: TGTGCCTGGGATACCGGGACAGGTCGCCGGGCCGAGCAGTACTTC
cdr3_aa: CAWDTGTGRRAEQYF

d_call: TRBD2
j_call: TRBJ2-1
v_call: TRBV9
clone_size: NA
cdr3_nt: TGTGCCAGCAGCCTAGCGGGAGGGGATAGTGAGCAGTTCTTC
cdr3_aa: CASSLAGGDSEQFF

d_call: NA
j_call: TRBJ2-1
v_call: TRBV29-1
clone_size: NA
cdr3_nt: TGCAGCGTAGAGAGGGACTTGCCCTTCAATGAGCAGTTCTTC
cdr3_aa: CSVERDLPFNEQFF

d_call: TRBD1
j_call: TRBJ2-3
v_call: TRBV30
clone_size: NA
cdr3_nt: TGTGCCTGGGGGGTTACGACAGGGTCCACAGATACGCAGTATTTT
cdr3_aa: CAWGVTTGSTDTQYF

d_call: NA
j_call: TRBJ1-5
v_call: TRBV4-2
clone_size: NA
cdr3_nt: TGTGCCAGCAGCCAAGTCTTCGGTCAGCCCCAGCATTTT
cdr3_aa: CASSQVFGQPQHF

d_call: NA
j_call: TRBJ1-1
v_call: TRBV15
clone_size: NA
cdr3_nt: TGTGCCACCAGCAGAGATTCTACTGAAGCTTTCTTT
cdr3_aa: CATSRDSTEAFF

d_call: TRBD2
j_call: TRBJ2-5
v_call: TRBV18
clone_size: NA
cdr3_nt: TGTGCCAGCTCATCGTTAGCGGGGATCCAAGAGACCCAGTACTTC
cdr3_aa: CASSSLAGIQETQYF

d_call: NA
j_call: TRBJ2-5
v_call: TRBV6-5
clone_size: NA
cdr3_nt: TGTGCCAGCAGTCAGGGATACGGCGAGGAGACCCAGTACTTC
cdr3_aa: CASSQGYGEETQYF

d_call: TRBD2
j_call: TRBJ2-7
v_call: TRBV4-3
clone_size: once
cdr3_nt: TGCGCCAGCAGCCAAGAGAGGAGCCTAGCGGGATCCTACGAGCAGTACTTC
cdr3_aa: CASSQERSLAGSYEQYF

d_call: NA
j_call: TRBJ1-1
v_call: TRBV14
clone_size: NA
cdr3_nt: TGTGCCAGCAGCTTTGCTCAGGCGGGCACTGAAGCTTTCTTT
cdr3_aa: CASSFAQAGTEAFF

d_call: TRBD2
j_call: TRBJ2-7
v_call: TRBV6-5
clone_size: NA
cdr3_nt: TGTGCCAGCAGTTTTCGACTAGCGGGAGCGTACGAGCAGTACTTC
cdr3_aa: CASSFRLAGAYEQYF

d_call: TRBD2
j_call: TRBJ2-2
v_call: TRBV13
clone_size: NA
cdr3_nt: TGTGCCAGCAGCTGGGCGACTAGCGGGATAGCCGGGGAGCTGTTTTTT
cdr3_aa: CASSWATSGIAGELFF

d_call: TRBD2
j_call: TRBJ2-7
v_call: TRBV11-2
clone_size: NA
cdr3_nt: TGTGCCAGTAGCCTTGGGGGAGGGGTTAGGGAGCAGTACTTC
cdr3_aa: CASSLGGGVREQYF

d_call: NA
j_call: TRBJ1-5
v_call: TRBV18
clone_size: NA
cdr3_nt: TGTGCCAGCTCACCGCGGGACGGGGATCAGCCCCAGCATTTT
cdr3_aa: CASSPRDGDQPQHF

d_call: NA
j_call: TRBJ2-2
v_call: TRBV28
clone_size: NA
cdr3_nt: TGTGCCACTTCAGACAGGATCGCGTCCACCGGGGAGCTGTTTTTT
cdr3_aa: CATSDRIASTGELFF

d_call: NA
j_call: TRBJ1-5
v_call: TRBV2
clone_size: NA
cdr3_nt: TGTGCCAGCAGTGACGGGGAGGATCAGCCCCAGCATTTT
cdr3_aa: CASSDGEDQPQHF

d_call: NA
j_call: TRBJ2-5
v_call: TRBV7-7
clone_size: NA
cdr3_nt: TGTGCTAGCAGACCGGCGCAGGGTGAGACCCAGTACTTC
cdr3_aa: CASRPAQGETQYF

d_call: TRBD1
j_call: TRBJ2-1
v_call: TRBV5-1
clone_size: NA
cdr3_nt: TGCGCCAGCAGCCTCAGGGGGCCCGATCCCAATGAGCAGTTCTTC
cdr3_aa: CASSLRGPDPNEQFF

d_call: TRBD1
j_call: TRBJ1-2
v_call: TRBV19
clone_size: NA
cdr3_nt: TGTGCCAGTAGTACGACAGGGGGCCCTTATGGCTACACCTTC
cdr3_aa: CASSTTGGPYGYTF

d_call: NA
j_call: TRBJ2-7
v_call: TRBV4-1
clone_size: once
cdr3_nt: TGCGCCAGCAGCCAAGGGTGGGAGACAATATCCGGCGAGCAGTACTTC
cdr3_aa: CASSQGWETISGEQYF

d_call: NA
j_call: TRBJ1-4
v_call: TRBV5-4
clone_size: NA
cdr3_nt: TGTGCCAGCAGCTTGGCCCGGGCAGGGGTGGGAGAAAAACTGTTTTTT
cdr3_aa: CASSLARAGVGEKLFF

d_call: NA
j_call: TRBJ2-7
v_call: TRBV2
clone_size: NA
cdr3_nt: TGTGCCAGCAGTACAGTCAACTACGAGCAGTACTTC
cdr3_aa: CASSTVNYEQYF

d_call: TRBD2
j_call: TRBJ2-1
v_call: TRBV9
clone_size: NA
cdr3_nt: TGTGCCAGCAGCGTGAGGACTAGCGGGACCAATGAGCAGTTCTTC
cdr3_aa: CASSVRTSGTNEQFF

d_call: NA
j_call: TRBJ2-7
v_call: TRBV5-1
clone_size: once
cdr3_nt: TGCGCCAGCAGCTTGGCTCCGACAGCCGACTACGAGCAGTACTTC
cdr3_aa: CASSLAPTADYEQYF

d_call: TRBD1
j_call: TRBJ2-5
v_call: TRBV7-2
clone_size: NA
cdr3_nt: TGTGCCAGCAGCACCAAGCGGACAGGGTGGCGAGAGACCCAGTACTTC
cdr3_aa: CASSTKRTGWRETQYF

d_call: TRBD1
j_call: TRBJ2-3
v_call: TRBV29-1
clone_size: NA
cdr3_nt: TGCAGCGCGGACAGGTCACCCCCAGATACGCAGTATTTT
cdr3_aa: CSADRSPPDTQYF

d_call: TRBD1
j_call: TRBJ2-6
v_call: TRBV7-3
clone_size: NA
cdr3_nt: TGTGCCAGCAGAGACAGGGCTGGGGCCAACGTCCTGACTTTC
cdr3_aa: CASRDRAGANVLTF

d_call: NA
j_call: TRBJ2-6
v_call: TRBV6-1
clone_size: NA
cdr3_nt: TGTGCCAGCAGCCGACATGTCTCTGGGGCCAACGTCCTGACTTTC
cdr3_aa: CASSRHVSGANVLTF

d_call: NA
j_call: TRBJ1-1
v_call: TRBV29-1
clone_size: NA
cdr3_nt: TGCAGCGTTCGGCAGGGTGGGACTGAAGCTTTCTTT
cdr3_aa: CSVRQGGTEAFF

d_call: TRBD2
j_call: TRBJ2-1
v_call: TRBV7-3
clone_size: NA
cdr3_nt: TGTGCCAGCAGCTTAGCGGGAGTGGGAAATGAGCAGTTCTTC
cdr3_aa: CASSLAGVGNEQFF

d_call: NA
j_call: TRBJ1-2
v_call: TRBV7-9
clone_size: NA
cdr3_nt: TGTGCCAGCAGCTTAGCCCCCGGGGGCTACACCTTC
cdr3_aa: CASSLAPGGYTF

d_call: NA
j_call: TRBJ2-3
v_call: TRBV7-2
clone_size: NA
cdr3_nt: TGTGCCAGCAGCCCTGGGTGGGCCCCTCTCACAGATACGCAGTATTTT
cdr3_aa: CASSPGWAPLTDTQYF

d_call: NA
j_call: TRBJ1-3
v_call: TRBV9
clone_size: NA
cdr3_nt: TGTGCCAGCAGCGGAACTAGCTCTGGAAACACCATATATTTT
cdr3_aa: CASSGTSSGNTIYF

d_call: NA
j_call: TRBJ1-4
v_call: TRBV4-2
clone_size: once
cdr3_nt: TGTGCCAGCAGCCAAGAAGGGGCGAGGAATGAAAAACTGTTTTTT
cdr3_aa: CASSQEGARNEKLFF

d_call: NA
j_call: TRBJ1-2
v_call: TRBV13
clone_size: NA
cdr3_nt: TGTGCCAGCAGCTTATCGGCGGGAACCTATGGCTACACCTTC
cdr3_aa: CASSLSAGTYGYTF

d_call: TRBD2
j_call: TRBJ2-1
v_call: TRBV14
clone_size: NA
cdr3_nt: TGTGCCAGCAGCCAAGATGGGTGGGACTATAGGGGCAATGAGCAGTTCTTC
cdr3_aa: CASSQDGWDYRGNEQFF

d_call: NA
j_call: TRBJ1-5
v_call: TRBV2
clone_size: NA
cdr3_nt: TGTGCCAGCAGTGAATCTGGGAGCAGGGGTCAGCCCCAGCATTTT
cdr3_aa: CASSESGSRGQPQHF

d_call: NA
j_call: TRBJ2-7
v_call: TRBV4-1
clone_size: NA
cdr3_nt: TGCGCCAGCAGCCAAGATTTGGGGTGGTCTAGCGCTTCCTACGAGCAGTACTTC
cdr3_aa: CASSQDLGWSSASYEQYF

d_call: TRBD1
j_call: TRBJ2-1
v_call: TRBV2
clone_size: NA
cdr3_nt: TGTGCCAGCAGTGAGCCAGGGGGCAATGAGCAGTTCTTC
cdr3_aa: CASSEPGGNEQFF